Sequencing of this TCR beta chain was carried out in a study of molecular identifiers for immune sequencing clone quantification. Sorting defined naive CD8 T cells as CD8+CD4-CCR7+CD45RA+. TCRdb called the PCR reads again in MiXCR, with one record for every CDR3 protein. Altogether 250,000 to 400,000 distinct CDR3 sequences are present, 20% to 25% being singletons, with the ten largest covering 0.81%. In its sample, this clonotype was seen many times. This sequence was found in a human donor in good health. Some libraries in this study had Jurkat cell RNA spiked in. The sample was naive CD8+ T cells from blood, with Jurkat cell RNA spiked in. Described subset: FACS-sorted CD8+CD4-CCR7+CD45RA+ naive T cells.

This CDR3 reads CASSPAGTGIGELFF. CDR3 nucleotide sequence: TGTGCCAGCAGTCCGGCCGGGACAGGGATCGGGGAGCTGTTTTTT. This rearrangement joins TRBV7-9 to TRBJ2-2, with TRBD1 matching over 9 bases. CDR3 length: 15 residues. V lost 6 bases and J lost 7; bases outside the gene matches: 9. Germline CDR1 SEHNR, CDR2 FQNEAQ (reference sequence). The full variable domain, with the rest looked up from reference TRBV7-9 and TRBJ2-2, is DTGVSQNPRHKITKRGQNVTFRCDPISEHNRLYWYRQTLGQGPEFLTYFQNEAQLEKSRLLSDRFSAERPKGSFSTLEIQRTEQGDSAMYLCASSPAGTGIGELFFGEGSRLTVL.